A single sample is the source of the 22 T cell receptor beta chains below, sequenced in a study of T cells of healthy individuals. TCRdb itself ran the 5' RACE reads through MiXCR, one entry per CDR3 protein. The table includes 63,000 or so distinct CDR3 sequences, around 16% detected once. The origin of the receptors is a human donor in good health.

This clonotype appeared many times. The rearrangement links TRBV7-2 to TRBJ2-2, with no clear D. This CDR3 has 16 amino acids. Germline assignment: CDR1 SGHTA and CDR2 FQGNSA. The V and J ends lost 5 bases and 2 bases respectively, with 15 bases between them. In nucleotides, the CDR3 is TGTGCCAGCAGCCCCCACGCTCCCCCCAACACCGGGGAGCTGTTTTTT. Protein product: CASSPHAPPNTGELFF. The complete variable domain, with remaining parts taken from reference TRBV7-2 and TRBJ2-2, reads GAGVSQSPSNKVTEKGKDVELRCDPISGHTALYWYRQSLGQGLEFLIYFQGNSAPDKSGLPSDRFSAERTGGSVSTLTIQRTQQEDSAVYLCASSPHAPPNTGELFFGEGSRLTVL.

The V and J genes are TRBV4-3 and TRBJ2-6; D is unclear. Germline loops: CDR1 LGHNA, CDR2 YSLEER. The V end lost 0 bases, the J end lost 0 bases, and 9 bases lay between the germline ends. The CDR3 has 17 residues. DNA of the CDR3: TGCGCCAGCAGCCAAGATCGGGTGGTCTCTGGGGCCAACGTCCTGACTTTC. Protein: CASSQDRVVSGANVLTF.

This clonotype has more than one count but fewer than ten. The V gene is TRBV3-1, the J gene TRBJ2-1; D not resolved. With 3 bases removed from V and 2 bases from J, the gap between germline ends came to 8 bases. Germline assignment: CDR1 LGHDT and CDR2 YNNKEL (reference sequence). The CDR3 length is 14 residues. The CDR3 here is CASSHRRTYNEQFF. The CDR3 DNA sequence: TGTGCCAGCAGCCATCGGCGGACCTACAATGAGCAGTTCTTC.

The CDR3 protein is CATSDASGNAHEQFF. CDR3 nucleotides: TGTGCCACCAGTGACGCTAGCGGGAACGCCCATGAGCAGTTCTTC. V is TRBV24-1 and J is TRBJ2-1, with TRBD2 matching 9 bases. CDR1 and CDR2 (germline): KGHDR, SFDVKD. Trimming took 4 bases from V and 8 from J; bases not matched to a gene: 8. The CDR3 length is 15 residues.

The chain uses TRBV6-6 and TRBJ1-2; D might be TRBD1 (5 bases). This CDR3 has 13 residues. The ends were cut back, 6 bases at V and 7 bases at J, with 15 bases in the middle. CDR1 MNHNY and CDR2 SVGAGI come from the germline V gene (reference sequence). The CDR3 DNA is TGTGCCAGCAGCCAACCAGGGATGGGTGGCTACACCTTC. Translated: CASSQPGMGGYTF.

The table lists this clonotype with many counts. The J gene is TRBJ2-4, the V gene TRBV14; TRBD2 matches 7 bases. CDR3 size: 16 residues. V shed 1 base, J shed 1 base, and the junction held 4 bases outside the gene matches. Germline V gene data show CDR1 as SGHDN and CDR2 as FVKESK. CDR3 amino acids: CASSQARGEAKNIQYF. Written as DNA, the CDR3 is TGTGCCAGCAGCCAAGCTCGGGGGGAGGCCAAAAACATTCAGTACTTC.

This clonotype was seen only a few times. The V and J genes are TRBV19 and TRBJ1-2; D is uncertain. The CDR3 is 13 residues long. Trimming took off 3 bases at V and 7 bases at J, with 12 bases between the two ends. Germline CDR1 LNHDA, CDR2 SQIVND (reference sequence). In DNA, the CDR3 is TGTGCCAGTAGTATTGAGAGGGTCAGTGGCTACACCTTC. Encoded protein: CASSIERVSGYTF. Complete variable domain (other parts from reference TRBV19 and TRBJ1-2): DGGITQSPKYLFRKEGQNVTLSCEQNLNHDAMYWYRQDPGQGLRLIYYSQIVNDFQKGDIAEGYSVSREKKESFPLTVTSAQKNPTAFYLCASSIERVSGYTFGSGTRLTVV.

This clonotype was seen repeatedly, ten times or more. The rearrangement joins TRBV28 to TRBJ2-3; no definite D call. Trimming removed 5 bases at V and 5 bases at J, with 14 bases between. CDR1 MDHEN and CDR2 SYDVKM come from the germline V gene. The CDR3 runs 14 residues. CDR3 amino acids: CASSITTRGDTQYF. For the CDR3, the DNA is TGTGCCAGCAGTATCACTACGCGCGGAGATACGCAGTATTTT.

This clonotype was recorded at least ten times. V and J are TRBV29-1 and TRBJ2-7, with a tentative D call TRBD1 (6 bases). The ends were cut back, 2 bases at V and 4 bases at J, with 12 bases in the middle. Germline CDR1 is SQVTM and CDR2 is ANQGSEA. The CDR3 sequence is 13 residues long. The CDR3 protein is CSVERDTGYEQYF. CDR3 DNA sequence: TGCAGCGTTGAACGGGACACTGGATACGAGCAGTACTTC.

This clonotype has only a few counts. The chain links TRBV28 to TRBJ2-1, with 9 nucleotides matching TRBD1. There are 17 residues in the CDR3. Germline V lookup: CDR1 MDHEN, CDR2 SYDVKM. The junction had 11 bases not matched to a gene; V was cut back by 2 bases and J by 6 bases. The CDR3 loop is CASSLNPRGQGRNEQFF. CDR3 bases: TGTGCCAGCAGTTTAAACCCCCGGGGACAGGGTCGCAATGAGCAGTTCTTC.

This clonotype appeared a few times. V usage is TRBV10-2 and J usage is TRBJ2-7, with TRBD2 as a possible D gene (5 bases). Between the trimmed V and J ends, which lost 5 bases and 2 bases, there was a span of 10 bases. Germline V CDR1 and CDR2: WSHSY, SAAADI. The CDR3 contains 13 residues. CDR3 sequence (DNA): TGCGCCAGCAGTACATACGGGACCTACGAGCAGTACTTC. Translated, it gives CASSTYGTYEQYF.

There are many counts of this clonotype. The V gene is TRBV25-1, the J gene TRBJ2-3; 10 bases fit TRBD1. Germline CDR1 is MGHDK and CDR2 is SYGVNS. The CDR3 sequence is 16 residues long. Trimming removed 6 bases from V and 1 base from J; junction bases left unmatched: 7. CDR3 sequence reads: CASRPPGTGGTDTQYF. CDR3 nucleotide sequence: TGTGCCAGCAGACCTCCCGGGACAGGGGGCACAGATACGCAGTATTTT.

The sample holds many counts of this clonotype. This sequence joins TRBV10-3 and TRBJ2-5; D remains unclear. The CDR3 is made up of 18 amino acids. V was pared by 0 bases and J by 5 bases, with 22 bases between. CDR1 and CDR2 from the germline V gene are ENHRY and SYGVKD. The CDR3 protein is CAISESKIREILSETQYF. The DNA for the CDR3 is TGTGCCATCAGTGAGTCGAAAATCCGAGAAATCTTATCGGAGACCCAGTACTTC.

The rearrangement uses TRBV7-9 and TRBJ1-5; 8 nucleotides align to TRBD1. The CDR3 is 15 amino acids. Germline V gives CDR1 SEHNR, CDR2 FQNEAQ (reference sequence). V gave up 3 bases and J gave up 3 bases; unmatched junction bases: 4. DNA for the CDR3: TGTGCCAGCAGCTTGGAGACAGGGGTCAATCAGCCCCAGCATTTT. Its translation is CASSLETGVNQPQHF.

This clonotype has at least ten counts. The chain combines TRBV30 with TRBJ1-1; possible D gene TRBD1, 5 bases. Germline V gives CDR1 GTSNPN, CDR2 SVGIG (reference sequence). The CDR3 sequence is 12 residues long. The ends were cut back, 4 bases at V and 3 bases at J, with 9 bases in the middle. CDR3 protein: CAWIWGYTEAFF. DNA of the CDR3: TGTGCCTGGATATGGGGGTACACTGAAGCTTTCTTT.

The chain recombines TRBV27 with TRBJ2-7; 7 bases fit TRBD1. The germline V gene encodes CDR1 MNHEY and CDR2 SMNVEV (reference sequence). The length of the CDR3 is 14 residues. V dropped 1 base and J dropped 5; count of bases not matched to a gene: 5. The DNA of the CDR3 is TGTGCCAGCAGTTTATTGAGGGGGCGGGACGAGCAGTACTTC. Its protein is CASSLLRGRDEQYF.

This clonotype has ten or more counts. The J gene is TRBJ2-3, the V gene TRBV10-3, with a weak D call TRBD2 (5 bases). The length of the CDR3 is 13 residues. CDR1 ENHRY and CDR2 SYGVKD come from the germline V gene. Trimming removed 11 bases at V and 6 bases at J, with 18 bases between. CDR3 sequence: CASAGPQADTQYF. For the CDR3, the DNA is TGTGCCTCTGCGGGCCCCCAGGCGGATACGCAGTATTTT.

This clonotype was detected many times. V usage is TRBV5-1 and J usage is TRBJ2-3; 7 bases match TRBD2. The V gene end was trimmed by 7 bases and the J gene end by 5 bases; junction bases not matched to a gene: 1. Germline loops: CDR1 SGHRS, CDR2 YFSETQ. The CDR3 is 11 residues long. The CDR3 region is CASSGGDTQYF. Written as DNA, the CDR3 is TGCGCCAGCTCGGGGGGAGATACGCAGTATTTT. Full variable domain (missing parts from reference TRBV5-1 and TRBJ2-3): KAGVTQTPRYLIKTRGQQVTLSCSPISGHRSVSWYQQTPGQGLQFLFEYFSETQRNKGNFPGRFSGRQFSNSRSEMNVSTLELGDSALYLCASSGGDTQYFGPGTRLTVL.

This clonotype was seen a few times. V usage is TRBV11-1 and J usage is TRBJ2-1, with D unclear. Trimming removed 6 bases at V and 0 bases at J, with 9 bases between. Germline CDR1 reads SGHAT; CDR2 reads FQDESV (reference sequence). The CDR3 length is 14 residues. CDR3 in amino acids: CASRASSSYNEQFF. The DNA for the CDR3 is TGTGCCAGCAGGGCCAGCAGCTCCTACAATGAGCAGTTCTTC.

The CDR3 loop is CASSPSRGAYTEAFF. The CDR3 nucleotides read TGTGCCAGCAGCCCCTCGCGGGGGGCTTACACTGAAGCTTTCTTT. The V gene is TRBV7-2, the J gene TRBJ1-1, with D possibly being TRBD1 (6 bases). The CDR3 is 15 residues long. V gave up 5 bases and J gave up 3 bases, with 16 bases separating them. Per germline, CDR1 SGHTA and CDR2 FQGNSA.

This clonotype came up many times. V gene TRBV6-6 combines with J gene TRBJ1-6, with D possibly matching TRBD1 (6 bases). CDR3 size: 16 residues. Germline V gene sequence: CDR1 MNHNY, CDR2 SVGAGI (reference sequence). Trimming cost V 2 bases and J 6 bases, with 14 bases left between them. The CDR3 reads CASSYPRGRGNSPLHF. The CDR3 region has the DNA TGTGCCAGCAGTTACCCACGGGGGCGGGGTAATTCACCCCTCCACTTT.

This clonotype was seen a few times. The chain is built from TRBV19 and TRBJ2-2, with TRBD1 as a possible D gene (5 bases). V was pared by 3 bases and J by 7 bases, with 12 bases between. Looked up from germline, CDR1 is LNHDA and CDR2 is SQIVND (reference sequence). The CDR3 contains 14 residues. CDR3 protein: CASSITRADGELFF. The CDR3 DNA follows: TGTGCCAGTAGTATTACCAGGGCGGACGGGGAGCTGTTTTTT. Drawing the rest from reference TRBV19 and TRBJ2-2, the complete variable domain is DGGITQSPKYLFRKEGQNVTLSCEQNLNHDAMYWYRQDPGQGLRLIYYSQIVNDFQKGDIAEGYSVSREKKESFPLTVTSAQKNPTAFYLCASSITRADGELFFGEGSRLTVL.